The present TCR beta chain was sequenced within a study of radiotherapy plus CTLA-4 blockade in lung cancer. Study overall: Among patients, approximately 17% showed objective responses, and approximately 29% had disease control.

In chemo-refractory metastatic non-small-cell lung cancer, patients got ipilimumab CTLA-4 blockade together with focal radiation. CDR1 and CDR2 (germline): MDHEN, SYDVKM. This CDR3 comprises 17 residues. V lost 5 bases to trimming and J lost 3 bases, with 19 bases between them. TCRdb's table, derived via immunoSEQ multiplex PCR, lists solely in-frame clones and lacks some. In the table there are tens of thousands of clones, about 83% of which are singletons. The chain couples TRBV28 to TRBJ1-4; perhaps TRBD1 as D (5 bases). The sequence derives from a human donor with non-small cell lung cancer whose response to radiotherapy plus ipilimumab could not be evaluated. The sample in question was peripheral blood, obtained from a patient treated with radiotherapy plus ipilimumab. CDR3 amino acids: CASSHYPDSDSNEKLFF. In DNA form, the CDR3 reads TGTGCCAGCAGTCATTATCCCGACAGTGACTCTAATGAAAAACTGTTTTTT.